This entry concerns a single T cell receptor beta chain. The conserved phenylalanine or tryptophan normally closing the CDR3 is absent here, so this likely arose from a read error. It is unclear where the CDR3 begins or ends on the DNA, so no DNA is shown, and the CDR3 is as TCRdb lists it. Patients selected for sequencing had displayed CD8+CD57+ cell expansion by flow cytometry. TCR beta VDJ and CDR3 were profiled, and genomic DNA was the template. TCRdb reprocessed the reads via MiXCR and lists one record per CDR3 protein. The sample yields 270,000 or so distinct CDR3 sequences, roughly 82% seen once. Germline CDR1 is KGHDR and CDR2 is SFDVKD. The CDR3 is 8 amino acids long, termini counted. The data belong to a study of CD8+CD57+ T cells in acquired aplastic anemia.

The chain employs TRBV24-1 and TRBJ2-6. Input material: sorted CD4+, CD8+, or CD8+CD57+ T cells (not recorded which) from PBMCs. This receptor was identified in a human donor with aplastic anemia. CDR3 sequence: CATSDKKT.